This T cell receptor (beta chain) is from a study of CD8 T cells in Susac syndrome. General observations from the study: The study admitted that it had a relatively small number of individuals in its TCR sequencing and HLA analysis.

The CDR3 length is 13 residues. The germline CDR1 and CDR2 sequences are MNHEY and SMNVEV (reference sequence). V was clipped by 0 bases and J by 5 bases, with 8 bases between them. Treatment-naive patients with stable or active relapsing-remitting disease were the multiple sclerosis controls. It was negative isolation that provided the CD8+ and CD4+ T cells, whereas TEMRA cells were enriched by FACS. Details on this clonotype: Its antigen is undetermined.

Reverse transcription used roughly 0.45 to 1 ug RNA and random hexamers. TCRdb used MiXCR to reprocess the immunoSEQ multiplex PCR reads, holding one entry per CDR3 protein. This sample has a few hundred thousand distinct CDR3 sequences, with approximately 89% found just once. The sequence was collected from a human donor with multiple sclerosis. The V gene is TRBV27, the J gene TRBJ2-7; D is undetermined. Material for sequencing was CD8+ T cells from PBMCs. The CDR3 DNA sequence: TGTGCCAGCAGTTTATCGTCGGGCGACGAGCAGTACTTC. Translated, it gives CASSLSSGDEQYF.